These 22 T cell receptor beta chains originate from one sample sequenced in a study of vaccination and CD4 T cells after COVID-19. Indicated treatment: roughly 11-day PBMC culture with coronavirus spike peptide pools or control peptides (ViraFEST assay). No antigen has been assigned to these receptors. An Oncomine TCR Beta short-read assay was used to sequence the DNA from cultured CD4+ T cells. Via MiXCR, TCRdb re-called the PCR reads, giving one row per CDR3 protein. Of 15,000 to 17,000 distinct CDR3 sequences in the sample, less than 80% were seen once. Source material: CD4+ T cells from blood, cultured in vitro. The receptors were sampled from a human donor who had recovered from COVID-19.

The chain uses TRBV29-1 and TRBJ1-2, with TRBD1 identical over 9 bases. The V and J ends lost 6 bases and 8 bases, in that order; junction bases with no gene match: 19. Germline V gives CDR1 SQVTM, CDR2 ANQGSEA. This CDR3 comprises 16 residues. The CDR3 region has the DNA TGCAGCGTCCCGTATTTCCGGGACAGGGCTCAAGGGGGCTACACCTTC. Translated: CSVPYFRDRAQGGYTF.

The rearrangement joins TRBV7-2 to TRBJ2-1, with 8 bases matching TRBD2. Germline CDR1 and CDR2: SGHTA and FQGNSA. Trimming cost V 4 bases and J 7 bases; bases outside gene matches: 3. The CDR3 has 13 residues. The CDR3: CASSSRGGNEQFF. CDR3 coding DNA: TGTGCCAGCAGCTCCCGGGGGGGAAATGAGCAGTTCTTC.

This clonotype was detected a few times. The chain combines TRBV27 with TRBJ2-2; 11 nucleotides match TRBD2. Unmatched junction bases numbered 7, after V lost 4 bases and J lost 3 bases. CDR1 and CDR2 (germline): MNHEY, SMNVEV (reference sequence). CDR3 length: 17 amino acids. CDR3 sequence reads: CASSSKRLAGHTGELFF. In nucleotides, the CDR3 is TGTGCCAGCAGTTCCAAGCGACTAGCGGGACACACCGGGGAGCTGTTTTTT.

This chain joins TRBV20-1 and TRBJ1-5; 7 bases line up with TRBD1. Germline V gene sequence: CDR1 DFQATT, CDR2 SNEGSKA (reference sequence). The ends lost 5 bases at V and 3 bases at J; junction bases unmatched: 10. The CDR3 spans 15 residues. In DNA, the CDR3 is TGCAGTGCTGGGCATCGACAGGGTAACAATCAGCCCCAGCATTTT. Amino acid sequence: CSAGHRQGNNQPQHF.

The rearrangement links TRBV18 to TRBJ1-5; D unresolved. V was shortened by 2 bases and J by 3 bases, with 8 bases between the two germline ends. CDR1 is KGHSH and CDR2 is LQKENI in the germline V gene. CDR3 length equals 14 residues. CDR3 DNA sequence: TGTGCCAGCTCACCAACCAGTTCCAATCAGCCCCAGCATTTT. Translating gives CASSPTSSNQPQHF.

The J gene is TRBJ2-7, the V gene TRBV2, with TRBD2 identical over 7 bases. The CDR3 is 16 residues long. The germline V gene encodes CDR1 SNHLY and CDR2 FYNNEI. V shed 8 bases and J 2 bases; nucleotides not matched to a gene: 15. CDR3: CASGRELAPSPYEQYF. CDR3 DNA: TGTGCCAGCGGGAGGGAACTAGCGCCCAGCCCCTACGAGCAGTACTTC.

The CDR3 DNA sequence: TGTGCCAGCACGACCACTGGGGGGGCTCGGATCGGGGAGCAGTACTTC. Translation: CASTTTGGARIGEQYF. V gene TRBV2 combines with J gene TRBJ2-7; D may be TRBD2 (7 bases). Per germline, CDR1 SNHLY and CDR2 FYNNEI. The V and J ends lost 7 bases and 7 bases respectively, with 26 bases between them. This CDR3 contains 16 residues.

This chain's CDR3 is CSANRVNYGYTF. For the CDR3, the DNA is TGCAGTGCTAACAGGGTTAACTATGGCTACACCTTC. The chain uses TRBV20-1 and TRBJ1-2; D perhaps matches TRBD1 (6 bases). Trimming took 4 bases from V and 1 from J, leaving 7 bases between them. CDR3 length equals 12 residues. Germline V lookup: CDR1 DFQATT, CDR2 SNEGSKA (reference sequence).

The rearrangement links TRBV7-2 to TRBJ2-5; maybe TRBD2 (6 bases). The CDR3 sequence is 14 residues long. Germline assignment: CDR1 SGHTA and CDR2 FQGNSA. Deletions cut 5 bases from V and 5 bases from J, with 15 bases between. The CDR3 region has the DNA TGTGCCAGCAGCCCTCAGACTAGTTTGGAGACCCAGTACTTC. It codes for CASSPQTSLETQYF.

The chain uses TRBV2 and TRBJ2-5; either TRBD1 or TRBD2 may fit D (5 bases each). The V and J ends lost 8 bases and 0 bases respectively, with 16 bases between them. Germline values: CDR1 SNHLY, CDR2 FYNNEI. The CDR3 consists of 15 residues. The DNA of the CDR3 is TGTGCCAGCTCCAGGGACGCAGTGTACCAAGAGACCCAGTACTTC. Translating it yields CASSRDAVYQETQYF. The full variable domain, with the rest looked up from reference TRBV2 and TRBJ2-5, is EPEVTQTPSHQVTQMGQEVILRCVPISNHLYFYWYRQILGQKVEFLVSFYNNEISEKSEIFDDQFSVERPDGSNFTLKIRSTKLEDSAMYFCASSRDAVYQETQYFGPGTRLLVL.

The chain is built from TRBV7-6 and TRBJ1-1; D ambiguous. The V end lost 3 bases, the J end lost 2 bases, and 7 bases lay between the germline ends. This CDR3 contains 13 residues. Per the germline V gene, CDR1 is SGHVS and CDR2 is FNYEAQ. In DNA form, the CDR3 reads TGTGCCAGCAGCTTCACAGCAAACACTGAAGCTTTCTTT. It codes for CASSFTANTEAFF.

The rearrangement uses TRBV20-1 and TRBJ2-5; TRBD2 agrees at 10 bases. The length of the CDR3 is 15 residues. Unmatched junction bases numbered 5, after V lost 0 bases and J lost 4 bases. The germline gives CDR1 DFQATT, CDR2 SNEGSKA (reference sequence). The DNA for the CDR3 is TGCAGTGCTAGAGAAACTAGCGGGATTGGAGAGACCCAGTACTTC. Protein: CSARETSGIGETQYF.

The gene calls are TRBV5-1 and TRBJ1-1; D is possibly TRBD1 (6 bases). The CDR3 length is 14 residues. V shed 0 bases and J shed 8 bases, with 14 bases lying between them. Germline V CDR1 and CDR2: SGHRS, YFSETQ. The CDR3 protein is CASSLAVTGQEAFF. CDR3 coding DNA: TGCGCCAGCAGCTTGGCCGTTACCGGACAGGAAGCTTTCTTT.

J is TRBJ2-2 and V is TRBV7-2, with D unclear. Germline V CDR1 and CDR2: SGHTA, FQGNSA. V gave up 4 bases and J gave up 9 bases, with 9 bases separating them. The CDR3 sequence is 12 residues long. The CDR3 loop is CASSSDVRELFF. CDR3 DNA sequence: TGTGCCAGCAGCTCAGATGTGCGGGAGCTGTTTTTT.

The chain couples TRBV15 to TRBJ1-2; D is possibly TRBD1 (6 bases). V gave up 0 bases and J gave up 7 bases, with 9 bases separating them. CDR1 and CDR2 from the germline V gene are LNHNV and YYDKDF (reference sequence). There are 13 residues in the CDR3. CDR3 nucleotide sequence: TGTGCCACCAGCAGAGATTGGACAGCTGGCTACACCTTC. It yields the protein CATSRDWTAGYTF. The full variable domain, in which reference TRBV15 and TRBJ1-2 provide the parts outside the CDR3, is DAMVIQNPRYQVTQFGKPVTLSCSQTLNHNVMYWYQQKSSQAPKLLFHYYDKDFNNEADTPDNFQSRRPNTSFCFLDIRSPGLGDTAMYLCATSRDWTAGYTFGSGTRLTVV.

The chain carries TRBV20-1 and TRBJ1-2, with D maybe TRBD1 (5 bases). The CDR3 is 18 amino acids. Trimming stripped 0 bases from V and 4 bases from J, with 24 bases between. The germline CDR1 and CDR2 sequences are DFQATT and SNEGSKA (reference sequence). The CDR3 loop reads CSARDSIFSGAGGYGYTF. CDR3 sequence (DNA): TGCAGTGCTAGAGATTCGATCTTTTCCGGAGCTGGGGGCTATGGCTACACCTTC.

This chain joins TRBV28 and TRBJ2-2, with TRBD2 matching 7 bases. This CDR3 spans 17 amino acids. The V gene end was trimmed by 5 bases and the J gene end by 4 bases; junction bases not matched to a gene: 13. CDR1 and CDR2 (germline): MDHEN, SYDVKM. CDR3 nucleotides: TGTGCCAGCAGTCAAACTGGGACTAAAGGGCGCACCGGGGAGCTGTTTTTT. Protein: CASSQTGTKGRTGELFF.

The chain joins TRBV19 to TRBJ1-1; D is uncertain. Germline values: CDR1 LNHDA, CDR2 SQIVND (reference sequence). The CDR3 has 13 residues. The V gene lost 6 bases and the J gene lost 2 bases, with 10 bases spanning the gap. The CDR3 sequence: CASRDGGNTEAFF. Here the CDR3 DNA reads TGTGCCAGTAGGGACGGAGGAAACACTGAAGCTTTCTTT.

V usage is TRBV15 and J usage is TRBJ1-2; TRBD1 agrees at 10 bases. The germline CDR1 and CDR2 sequences are LNHNV and YYDKDF (reference sequence). V was clipped by 2 bases and J by 6 bases; unmatched bases: 9. The CDR3 totals 16 residues. Here the CDR3 reads CATSRPRDRGLDGYTF. As DNA, the CDR3 is TGTGCCACCAGCAGACCCCGGGACAGGGGTTTGGATGGCTACACCTTC.

The chain has TRBV24-1 and TRBJ1-2, with TRBD1 matching over 9 bases. Unmatched junction bases numbered 6, after V lost 1 base and J lost 7 bases. The germline CDR1 and CDR2 sequences are KGHDR and SFDVKD. CDR3 size: 15 residues. The CDR3 is CATSDFPGQGGGYTF. CDR3 nucleotides: TGTGCCACCAGTGATTTCCCGGGACAGGGAGGTGGCTACACCTTC.

The V call is TRBV10-3, the J call TRBJ1-5; no clear D. This CDR3 is 13 amino acids long. Trimming removed 11 bases at V and 4 bases at J, with 15 bases between. Germline V gene data show CDR1 as ENHRY and CDR2 as SYGVKD. The CDR3 reads CAHREHQNQPQHF. CDR3 bases: TGTGCCCACAGAGAACACCAAAATCAGCCCCAGCATTTT.

This chain uses TRBV19 with TRBJ2-5; D is undetermined. CDR1 LNHDA and CDR2 SQIVND come from the germline V gene (reference sequence). The CDR3 is 11 residues long. The germline V and J ends were trimmed by 6 bases and 4 bases, with 6 bases remaining between them. For the CDR3, the DNA is TGTGCCAGTAGGCGCGGAGAGACCCAGTACTTC. Amino acids: CASRRGETQYF. Together with reference TRBV19 and TRBJ2-5, the CDR3 gives the full variable domain: DGGITQSPKYLFRKEGQNVTLSCEQNLNHDAMYWYRQDPGQGLRLIYYSQIVNDFQKGDIAEGYSVSREKKESFPLTVTSAQKNPTAFYLCASRRGETQYFGPGTRLLVL.